Given below is one T cell receptor beta chain in context. The antigen is undetermined. A read error is likely here: a far larger clone is one base away. Additional DNA sequences in this sample encode the identical CDR3. This specimen comes from a study of shared clonotypes between healthy human individuals. At the deep level, the assay was run. Profiling relied on immunoSEQ multiplex PCR, and the TCRdb table lists in-frame clones only, not all of them. This table holds fewer than 1.4 million clones, 75% to 85% found once. The germline CDR1 and CDR2 sequences are SEHNR and FQNEAQ (reference sequence). The CDR3 is 15 residues long. V lost 5 bases, J lost 1 base, and 4 bases stayed unmatched. Study-wide findings and caveats: Naive subsets, compared against memory subsets, generally had larger estimated richness values.

The specimen sequenced was memory CD4+ T cells from PBMCs. The subset is: CD45RA-negative fraction. The V call is TRBV7-9, the J call TRBJ2-3; 9 positions match TRBD2. This sequence was found in a man between 18 and 35 years old in good health. Some clones in this sample may be carry-over from other donors' samples. The CDR3, as DNA: TGTGCCAGCAGCCCCCGGACTAGCGGCACAGATACGCAGTATTTT. It encodes CASSPRTSGTDTQYF.